Sequencing of this T cell receptor beta chain was carried out in a study of cytomegalovirus exposure and HLA in healthy donors. Study-level results: Later on, analysis showed that most CMV-associated TCR beta chains appeared to be HLA-restricted. In a later analysis, HLA-associated beta chains showed higher expansion and lower generation probabilities than comparable chains. The authors later found TCR association rates varying by HLA locus, with DRB1 most and HLA-C fewest. Among TCR beta chains, those listed as cytomegalovirus-associated numbered about 150.

As for this clone: Its specificity is unknown.

CDR1 is SGHKS, CDR2 YYEKEE, per germline (reference sequence). The CDR3 consists of 17 residues. Trimming shortened V by 0 bases and J by 0 bases, and 13 bases separated the two germline ends. A multiplex PCR was run with 60 Vbeta primers and 13 Jbeta primers. Profiling relied on immunoSEQ multiplex PCR, and the TCRdb table lists in-frame clones only, not all of them. The data show under 110,000 clones, roughly four fifths seen once. This chain uses TRBV5-5 with TRBJ1-3; a possible D gene is TRBD1 (6 bases). The clonotype was recovered from a man aged 50 or older in good health and CMV-seronegative. Source material: PBMCs. The CDR3 coding sequence is TGTGCCAGCAGCTTGGTCGGTACAGGGACCTCTGGAAACACCATATATTTT. Translation: CASSLVGTGTSGNTIYF.